The 12 T cell receptor beta chains given below trace back to one sample, sequenced in a study of shared T cell receptors in the human thymus. Assay used: immunoSEQ multiplex PCR; TCRdb lists only in-frame clones, some missing. The table has some 700,000 clones, roughly 88% seen once; the top ten hold about 0.0098%. These data also formed part of another study, on human thymus T cells.

The specimen was thymocytes. These receptors all come from a girl under three years old with a congenital heart defect.

The CDR3 DNA reads TGTGCCAGCAGCTTTGACGGGAGCACAGATACGCAGTATTTT. This codes for CASSFDGSTDTQYF. The V and J genes are TRBV7-2 and TRBJ2-3; no clear D. CDR1 and CDR2 from the germline V gene are SGHTA and FQGNSA. The CDR3 length is 14 residues. V was shortened by 3 bases and J by 0 bases, with 7 bases between the two germline ends.

The chain employs TRBV4-1 and TRBJ1-2; D gene ambiguous. The germline V gene encodes CDR1 MGHRA and CDR2 YSYEKL. Trimming shortened V by 1 base and J by 8 bases, and 11 bases separated the two germline ends. The CDR3 is 13 residues long. CDR3 region: CASSQVRRSGYTF. The DNA of the CDR3 is TGCGCCAGCAGCCAAGTCCGGAGATCGGGCTACACCTTC.

A few counts support this clone. This sequence joins TRBV5-1 and TRBJ1-1; TRBD1 matches 9 bases. The CDR3 covers 17 residues. CDR1 and CDR2 (germline): SGHRS, YFSETQ. Unmatched junction bases numbered 8, after V lost 0 bases and J lost 2 bases. The CDR3 DNA reads TGCGCCAGCAGCTTGGTAAAGGACAGGGGATCTAACACTGAAGCTTTCTTT. It encodes CASSLVKDRGSNTEAFF.

V usage is TRBV19 and J usage is TRBJ1-5; D perhaps matches TRBD1 (5 bases). Per germline, CDR1 LNHDA and CDR2 SQIVND (reference sequence). V was trimmed by 1 base and J by 0 bases, leaving 16 bases between them. This CDR3 contains 18 residues. This CDR3 reads CASSIGGRKKYSNQPQHF. CDR3 DNA sequence: TGTGCCAGTAGTATAGGGGGCAGGAAGAAGTATAGCAATCAGCCCCAGCATTTT.

The chain couples TRBV12-5 to TRBJ2-4, with a possible D match to TRBD1 (5 bases). CDR3 length: 17 amino acids. CDR1 is LGHNT, CDR2 FRNRAP, per germline. V shed 1 base and J shed 8 bases, with 21 bases lying between them. Here the CDR3 reads CASGLGSPRGGRDIQYF. The CDR3 region has the DNA TGTGCTAGTGGTTTGGGGTCCCCAAGGGGCGGTCGGGACATTCAGTACTTC. The variable domain in full, completed from reference TRBV12-5 and TRBJ2-4, reads DARVTQTPRHKVTEMGQEVTMRCQPILGHNTVFWYRQTMMQGLELLAYFRNRAPLDDSGMPKDRFSAEMPDATLATLKIQPSEPRDSAVYFCASGLGSPRGGRDIQYFGAGTRLSVL.

The chain links TRBV7-2 to TRBJ2-7; 9 nucleotides match TRBD1. J gave up 2 bases and V 5 bases, and 10 bases lay outside the gene matches. CDR3 length equals 16 residues. Germline values: CDR1 SGHTA, CDR2 FQGNSA. Here the CDR3 DNA reads TGTGCCAGCAGCCGAGCGTACCGGGACAGGGCCTACGAGCAGTACTTC. It yields the protein CASSRAYRDRAYEQYF.

This clone came up once. The chain joins TRBV27 to TRBJ2-3; D is perhaps TRBD2 (7 bases). This CDR3 contains 13 residues. Trimming took off 4 bases at V and 4 bases at J, with 9 bases between the two ends. The germline gives CDR1 MNHEY, CDR2 SMNVEV (reference sequence). The CDR3 is CASSSGGPDTQYF. The CDR3 DNA is TGTGCCAGCAGTTCGGGGGGCCCAGATACGCAGTATTTT.

The chain is built from TRBV5-4 and TRBJ2-3, with a possible D match to TRBD2 (5 bases). Per the germline V gene, CDR1 is SGHNT and CDR2 is YYREEE (reference sequence). The CDR3 is made up of 15 amino acids. V gave up 5 bases and J gave up 4 bases, with 17 bases separating them. CDR3 amino acids: CASRMGSKEADTQYF. DNA for the CDR3: TGTGCCAGCAGAATGGGCTCGAAGGAGGCAGATACGCAGTATTTT. The full variable domain, rest sourced from reference TRBV5-4 and TRBJ2-3, is ETGVTQSPTHLIKTRGQQVTLRCSSQSGHNTVSWYQQALGQGPQFIFQYYREEENGRGNFPPRFSGLQFPNYSSELNVNALELDDSALYLCASRMGSKEADTQYFGPGTRLTVL.

J is TRBJ1-3 and V is TRBV6-5; possibly TRBD1 for D (6 bases). The V gene lost 6 bases and the J gene lost 3 bases, with 15 bases spanning the gap. The CDR3 covers 15 residues. Looked up from germline, CDR1 is MNHEY and CDR2 is SVGAGI. This CDR3 is CASSYKQGIGNTIYF. CDR3 in DNA: TGTGCCAGCAGCTATAAACAGGGTATTGGAAACACCATATATTTT.

The V call is TRBV6-1, the J call TRBJ1-5; D possibly corresponds to TRBD1 (6 bases). The CDR3 is made up of 15 amino acids. Per the germline V gene, CDR1 is MNHNS and CDR2 is SASEGT. V dropped 7 bases and J dropped 3 bases, with 16 bases sitting between them. DNA for the CDR3: TGTGCCAGCACGGGGGGGAGACAGGTCAATCAGCCCCAGCATTTT. Its protein is CASTGGRQVNQPQHF.

V is TRBV10-3 and J is TRBJ1-1; TRBD1 is a possible D gene (6 bases). The V and J ends lost 6 bases and 1 base respectively, with 9 bases between them. CDR3 length: 13 amino acids. Germline CDR1 reads ENHRY; CDR2 reads SYGVKD. CDR3 in DNA: TGTGCCATCAGCAGACAGGAGAACACTGAAGCTTTCTTT. It encodes CAISRQENTEAFF.

With respect to this clone: The germline gene is not matched at one end of the junction; a read error may be the cause. Other nucleotide sequences from this sample produce the same CDR3. The genes are TRBV6-1 and TRBJ1-6; no clear D gene. The CDR3 loop spans 17 amino acids. Germline V CDR1 and CDR2: MNHNS, SASEGT. In DNA form, the CDR3 reads TGTGCCAGCAGTGCCCTGCCGGAGGGCTGGCATAATTCCCCCCTCCACTTT. Translation gives CASSALPEGWHNSPLHF.